These 15 T cell receptor beta chains were all obtained from the same sample, sequenced in a study of blood T cell repertoires in COVID-19. Clones were read by immunoSEQ multiplex PCR, and TCRdb kept only the in-frame ones, dropping some. The data contain around 210,000 clones, roughly nine tenths of them singletons. The sequencing sample was made of peripheral blood. The receptors derive from a woman between 65 and 79 years old with acute or convalescent COVID-19.

For the CDR3, the DNA is TGCGCCAGCAGCTCAACGGGCGGGGGGACTGAAGCTTTCTTT. Translating it yields CASSSTGGGTEAFF. The rearrangement links TRBV5-1 to TRBJ1-1; TRBD1 might be the D (5 bases). This CDR3 is 14 amino acids long. Germline CDR1 is SGHRS and CDR2 is YFSETQ. V lost 3 bases to trimming and J lost 5 bases, with 14 bases between them.

CDR3 sequence reads: CASGRSGSPLHF. The CDR3 DNA reads as TGCGCCAGCGGTAGATCTGGTTCACCCCTCCACTTT. The rearrangement joins TRBV5-1 to TRBJ1-6; no reliable D call. V was pared by 7 bases and J by 9 bases, with 11 bases between. Looked up from germline, CDR1 is SGHRS and CDR2 is YFSETQ. This CDR3 contains 12 residues.

The chain couples TRBV2 to TRBJ1-2; a weak D match, TRBD1 (6 bases). V was trimmed by 6 bases and J by 2 bases, leaving 13 bases between them. The CDR3 totals 14 residues. Germline CDR1 and CDR2: SNHLY and FYNNEI. The CDR3 bases are TGTGCCAGCAGCCCCAACAGGGAAAACTATGGCTACACCTTC. Protein: CASSPNRENYGYTF.

The V and J genes are TRBV13 and TRBJ2-6, with TRBD2 identical over 7 bases. The CDR3 consists of 18 residues. Germline V gene sequence: CDR1 PRHDT, CDR2 FYEKMQ (reference sequence). The V and J ends lost 5 bases and 1 base, in that order; junction bases with no gene match: 11. The CDR3 region is CASSPRTGGISGANVLTF. CDR3 bases: TGTGCCAGCAGCCCCCGGACGGGAGGAATTTCTGGGGCCAACGTCCTGACTTTC.

This chain uses TRBV2 with TRBJ2-2, with TRBD2 matching over 8 bases. Germline V gene lookup returns CDR1 SNHLY and CDR2 FYNNEI. This CDR3 spans 16 amino acids. The V segment lost 0 bases and the J segment 5 bases; nucleotides outside the gene matches: 5. For the CDR3, the DNA is TGTGCCAGCAGTGAAGCGCTTTCGGGAGGGACCGGGGAGCTGTTTTTT. Translated: CASSEALSGGTGELFF.

The genes are TRBV19 and TRBJ1-1, with TRBD1 matching over 7 bases. The junction had 7 bases not matched to a gene; V was cut back by 5 bases and J by 4 bases. Germline V gene sequence: CDR1 LNHDA, CDR2 SQIVND (reference sequence). This CDR3 spans 14 amino acids. CDR3 amino acids: CASSVGGATTEAFF. The CDR3 nucleotides are TGTGCCAGTAGTGTAGGGGGCGCTACCACTGAAGCTTTCTTT.

This sequence joins TRBV29-1 and TRBJ1-2, with 7 nucleotides matching TRBD1. This CDR3 has 11 residues. Per the germline V gene, CDR1 is SQVTM and CDR2 is ANQGSEA. V shed 7 bases, J shed 10 bases, and the junction held 9 bases outside the gene matches. The CDR3 here is CSGGTERVYTF. The CDR3 DNA follows: TGCAGCGGGGGGACAGAAAGAGTCTACACCTTC.

This clone was seen more than once but under ten times. The chain has TRBV4-3 and TRBJ1-1; possible D gene TRBD1, 6 bases. V gave up 0 bases and J gave up 5 bases, with 13 bases separating them. From germline, CDR1 is LGHNA and CDR2 YSLEER. This CDR3 has 15 residues. The CDR3 nucleotides read TGCGCCAGCAGCCAAGAGTCCCAGGGGAAGACTGAAGCTTTCTTT. Amino acids: CASSQESQGKTEAFF.

The rearrangement joins TRBV2 to TRBJ2-3, with 10 bases that match TRBD2. In germline, CDR1 is SNHLY, CDR2 FYNNEI. There are 16 residues in the CDR3. Unmatched junction bases numbered 7, after V lost 5 bases and J lost 2 bases. The CDR3 DNA is TGTGCCAGCAGTTTTCGGACTAGCGGCAACACAGATACGCAGTATTTT. Translation: CASSFRTSGNTDTQYF. Variable domain in full (rest from reference TRBV2 and TRBJ2-3): EPEVTQTPSHQVTQMGQEVILRCVPISNHLYFYWYRQILGQKVEFLVSFYNNEISEKSEIFDDQFSVERPDGSNFTLKIRSTKLEDSAMYFCASSFRTSGNTDTQYFGPGTRLTVL.

The rearrangement uses TRBV5-1 and TRBJ2-2; 7 nucleotides match TRBD1. Per germline, CDR1 SGHRS and CDR2 YFSETQ. V shed 4 bases and J 4 bases; nucleotides not matched to a gene: 13. The CDR3 has 17 residues. The CDR3 bases are TGCGCCAGCAGCAGCTTCGGGGACAGCCCTGGCACCGGGGAGCTGTTTTTT. Translating it yields CASSSFGDSPGTGELFF.

CDR3 coding DNA: TGCGCCAGCAGCACCAATCCAGGGGAAACTGAAGCTTTCTTT. Protein: CASSTNPGETEAFF. J is TRBJ1-1 and V is TRBV5-1, with D perhaps matching TRBD1 (6 bases). The CDR3 length is 14 residues. Germline-derived CDR1 and CDR2 are SGHRS and YFSETQ. Trimming cost V 4 bases and J 5 bases, with 15 bases left between them. Variable domain in full (rest from reference TRBV5-1 and TRBJ1-1): KAGVTQTPRYLIKTRGQQVTLSCSPISGHRSVSWYQQTPGQGLQFLFEYFSETQRNKGNFPGRFSGRQFSNSRSEMNVSTLELGDSALYLCASSTNPGETEAFFGQGTRLTVV.

The chain couples TRBV20-1 to TRBJ2-7; maybe TRBD2 (5 bases). The germline V gene has CDR1 DFQATT and CDR2 SNEGSKA (reference sequence). CDR3 length: 11 residues. With 4 bases removed from V and 5 bases from J, the gap between germline ends came to 9 bases. The CDR3, as DNA: TGCAGTGCTACTCGGGAACACGAGCAGTACTTC. Its translation is CSATREHEQYF.

The chain employs TRBV2 and TRBJ2-2; the match to TRBD2 covers 7 bases. In germline, CDR1 is SNHLY, CDR2 FYNNEI. This CDR3 spans 15 amino acids. V lost 7 bases and J lost 3; bases outside the gene matches: 8. This CDR3 is CASMREGPYTGELFF. CDR3 DNA: TGTGCCAGCATGAGGGAGGGCCCCTACACCGGGGAGCTGTTTTTT.

V gene TRBV7-2 combines with J gene TRBJ2-3; 7 positions agree with TRBD2. The CDR3 has 17 amino acids. Trimming removed 1 base from V and 2 bases from J; junction bases left unmatched: 9. CDR1 and CDR2 from the germline V gene are SGHTA and FQGNSA. CDR3 nucleotide sequence: TGTGCCAGCAGCTTAGAGGTAGCGGCGGGAGCCACAGATACGCAGTATTTT. Protein product: CASSLEVAAGATDTQYF.

This rearrangement joins TRBV3-1 (or the pseudogene TRBV3-2) to TRBJ2-1, with TRBD2 matching over 13 bases. CDR3 length equals 17 residues. In germline, CDR1 is LGHDT, CDR2 YNNKEL (reference sequence). V was clipped by 1 base and J by 8 bases; unmatched bases: 8. In DNA form, the CDR3 reads TGTGCCAGCAGCCAAGGACGGACTAGCGGGGGAGAGGATGAGCAGTTCTTC. It encodes CASSQGRTSGGEDEQFF.